This T cell receptor beta chain is from a study of tumor-infiltrating lymphocytes in localized non-small cell lung cancer. The CDR3 is 11 residues long. Per the germline V gene, CDR1 is SGHRS and CDR2 is YFSETQ. Trimming removed 1 base from V and 5 bases from J, with 3 bases in between. Turning to this clone: Its antigen is still unknown.

The table came from immunoSEQ multiplex PCR; TCRdb's copy has only in-frame clones and leaves some out. The sample carries about 15,000 clones, 69% recorded once. Study conclusions and caveats: T-cell fraction did not differ between immunotypes IM1 and IM2.

The V and J genes are TRBV5-1 and TRBJ2-5; D unclear. Sequenced sample: lung tumor tissue. The sequence was collected from a human donor with non-small cell lung cancer. The chain's CDR3 is CASSLSETQYF. The CDR3 coding sequence is TGCGCCAGCAGCTTGTCGGAGACCCAGTACTTC.